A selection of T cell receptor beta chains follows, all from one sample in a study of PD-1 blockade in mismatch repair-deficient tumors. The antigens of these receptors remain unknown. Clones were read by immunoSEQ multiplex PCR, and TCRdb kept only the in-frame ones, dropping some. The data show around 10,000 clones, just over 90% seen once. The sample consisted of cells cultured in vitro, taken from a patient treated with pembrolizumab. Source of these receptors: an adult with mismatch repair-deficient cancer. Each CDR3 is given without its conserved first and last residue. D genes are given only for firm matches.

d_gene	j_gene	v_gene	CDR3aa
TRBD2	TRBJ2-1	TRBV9	ASSESVIGTSGVRV
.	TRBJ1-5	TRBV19	ASSLSTEDQPQH
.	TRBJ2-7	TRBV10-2	ASSGQTYEQY
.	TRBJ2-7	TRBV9	ASSVGHKEYEQY
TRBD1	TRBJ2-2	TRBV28	ATQIKTGLTGELF
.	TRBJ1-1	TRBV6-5	ASSFRQPNTEAF
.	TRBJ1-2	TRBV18	ASSLVEGYT
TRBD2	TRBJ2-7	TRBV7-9	ASSLEVAGETYEQY
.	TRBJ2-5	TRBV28	ASSLGVGDETQY
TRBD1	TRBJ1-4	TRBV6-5	ASGAQGATNEKLF
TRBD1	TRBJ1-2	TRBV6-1	ASSADRRGYT
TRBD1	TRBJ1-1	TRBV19	ASTWTGQVNTEAF
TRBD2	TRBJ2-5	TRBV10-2	ASGNTGAAGVYQETQY
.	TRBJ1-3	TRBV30	AWSVGGAGGNTIY
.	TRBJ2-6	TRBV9	ASSVDRANVLT
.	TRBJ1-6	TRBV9	ASSVGTLSPLH
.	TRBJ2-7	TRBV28	ASSDLAGSIGEQY
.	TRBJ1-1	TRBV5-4	ASSLDREAF
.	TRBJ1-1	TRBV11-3	ASSPEQMGANTEAF
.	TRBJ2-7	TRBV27	ASSLTGFRGEQY
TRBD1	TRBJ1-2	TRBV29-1	SVDRGLNYGYT
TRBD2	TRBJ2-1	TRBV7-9	ASTGGTSAGNEQF
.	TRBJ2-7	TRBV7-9	ASSLVGRVGSYEQY
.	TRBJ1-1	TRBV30	AWGPNTEAF
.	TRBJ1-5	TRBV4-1	ASSHETYSNQPQH
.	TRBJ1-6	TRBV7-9	ASSVADPLH
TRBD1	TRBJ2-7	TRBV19	ASSKGGYSSYEQY
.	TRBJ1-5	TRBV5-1	ASSLDGGNQPQH
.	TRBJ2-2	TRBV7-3	ASSLGASVSGELF
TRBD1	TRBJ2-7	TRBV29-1	SVFGQGGREQY
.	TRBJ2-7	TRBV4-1	ASSQDQNYEQY
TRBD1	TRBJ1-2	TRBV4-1	ASSSGQNYGYT
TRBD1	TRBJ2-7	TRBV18	ASSPGTASYEQY
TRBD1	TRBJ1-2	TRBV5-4	ASSTDRGTYGYT
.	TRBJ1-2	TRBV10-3	AISESNLIYGYT
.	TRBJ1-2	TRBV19	ASSVTVNYGYT
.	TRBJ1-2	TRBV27	ASSLLGGAYGYT
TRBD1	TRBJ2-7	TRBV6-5	ASSPGQPSSYEQY